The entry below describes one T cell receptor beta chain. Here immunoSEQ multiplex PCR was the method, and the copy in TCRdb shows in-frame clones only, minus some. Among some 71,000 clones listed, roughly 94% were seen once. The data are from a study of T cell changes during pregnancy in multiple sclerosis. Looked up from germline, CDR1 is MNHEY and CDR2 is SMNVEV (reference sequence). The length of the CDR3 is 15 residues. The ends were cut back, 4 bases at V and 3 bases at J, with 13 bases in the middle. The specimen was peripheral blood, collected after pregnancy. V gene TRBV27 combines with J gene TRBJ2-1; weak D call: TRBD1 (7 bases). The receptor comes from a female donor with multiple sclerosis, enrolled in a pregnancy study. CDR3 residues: CASSSRGTDYNEQFF. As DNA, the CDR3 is TGTGCCAGCAGTTCCCGGGGGACAGACTACAATGAGCAGTTCTTC.